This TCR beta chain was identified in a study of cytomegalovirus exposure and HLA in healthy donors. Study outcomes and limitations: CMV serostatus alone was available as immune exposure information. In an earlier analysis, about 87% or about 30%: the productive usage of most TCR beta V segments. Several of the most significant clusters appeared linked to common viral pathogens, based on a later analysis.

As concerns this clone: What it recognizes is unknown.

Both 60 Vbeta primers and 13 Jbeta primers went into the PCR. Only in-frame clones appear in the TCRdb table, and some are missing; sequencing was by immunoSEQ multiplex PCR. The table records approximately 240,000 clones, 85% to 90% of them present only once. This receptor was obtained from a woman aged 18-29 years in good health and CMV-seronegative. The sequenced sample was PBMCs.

The CDR3 here is CASSQYGTGIFYNEQFF. DNA of the CDR3: TGCGCCAGCAGCCAATACGGGACAGGGATCTTCTACAATGAGCAGTTCTTC. The rearrangement links TRBV4-3 to TRBJ2-1, with 9 bases aligning to TRBD1. Unmatched junction bases numbered 8, after V lost 2 bases and J lost 3 bases. Per the germline V gene, CDR1 is LGHNA and CDR2 is YSLEER. The CDR3 spans 17 residues.